The 5 T cell receptor beta chains below come from one sample, sequenced in a study of siplizumab effects on memory and regulatory T cells. The assay was immunoSEQ multiplex PCR, and TCRdb's table has in-frame clones only and misses some. The sample includes around 95,000 clones, 94% seen only once; the top ten take 1% to 1.5%. The sample was non-Treg CD4+ T cells sorted from blood. These receptors all stem from a human donor in good health.

J is TRBJ2-1 and V is TRBV11-2, with D unclear. Trimming stripped 1 base from V and 7 bases from J, with 17 bases between. The germline V gene has CDR1 SGHAT and CDR2 FQNNGV. The CDR3 has 16 amino acids. The CDR3 loop reads CASSLAPLPLGNEQFF. The DNA of the CDR3 is TGTGCCAGCAGCTTAGCGCCTCTACCCCTGGGGAATGAGCAGTTCTTC.

The chain carries TRBV7-6 and TRBJ2-7, with 14 bases that match TRBD2. The CDR3 length is 18 residues. Germline CDR1 is SGHVS and CDR2 is FNYEAQ. Trimming took 5 bases from V and 5 from J; bases not matched to a gene: 14. The CDR3 loop is CASSHAPGLAGVGDEQYF. The DNA of the CDR3 is TGTGCCAGCAGCCACGCTCCGGGACTAGCGGGAGTAGGCGACGAGCAGTACTTC.

V gene TRBV5-6 combines with J gene TRBJ2-2; 11 bases fit TRBD2. J was trimmed by 5 bases and V by 4 bases; bases with no gene match: 13. The CDR3 covers 18 residues. CDR1 and CDR2 (germline): SGHDT, YYEEEE. The CDR3 DNA reads TGTGCCAGCAGCCTCTTCGGGCTTAGCGGGAGGGTAACCGGGGAGCTGTTTTTT. Translated, it gives CASSLFGLSGRVTGELFF.

This rearrangement joins TRBV28 to TRBJ2-3, with 12 bases fitting TRBD2. Germline CDR1 is MDHEN and CDR2 is SYDVKM. This CDR3 has 19 residues. Trimming cost V 3 bases and J 1 base; bases outside gene matches: 11. The CDR3 nucleotides are TGTGCCAGCAGTTTCGGGCAGGGTCGGACTAGCGGGGGCACAGATACGCAGTATTTT. Translated, it gives CASSFGQGRTSGGTDTQYF.

This clone was detected once. J is TRBJ2-5 and V is TRBV5-1, with 14 nucleotides matching TRBD2. The CDR3 length is 19 residues. Per germline, CDR1 SGHRS and CDR2 YFSETQ. Unmatched junction bases numbered 16, after V lost 4 bases and J lost 5 bases. The CDR3 DNA reads as TGCGCCAGCAGCCGGGGCGGGACTAGCGGGGGATGGCAATTTGAGACCCAGTACTTC. It specifies CASSRGGTSGGWQFETQYF.